Presented here are 20 T cell receptor beta chains from one specimen sequenced in a study of CD8 T cells in ankylosing spondylitis. In TCRdb, the 5' RACE reads were re-called with MiXCR into one record per CDR3 protein. Of around 150,000 distinct CDR3 sequences listed, roughly 44% were seen once; the top ten hold approximately 14%. The source material was synovial fluid, either unsorted or a sorted T cell fraction (not recorded which). These receptors originate from a male donor with ankylosing spondylitis.

The chain joins TRBV20-1 to TRBJ1-2; 10 bases map to TRBD1. Germline assignment: CDR1 DFQATT and CDR2 SNEGSKA (reference sequence). The CDR3 covers 15 residues. J lost 3 bases, V lost 3 bases, and 7 bases had no gene match. CDR3 sequence reads: CSASRGQGKDYGYTF. CDR3 nucleotide sequence: TGCAGTGCTAGTCGGGGACAGGGGAAGGACTATGGCTACACCTTC.

This clonotype was observed a handful of times. This chain uses TRBV28 with TRBJ1-1; possible D gene TRBD1, 5 bases. V lost 1 base and J 7 bases, leaving 10 bases between the germline ends. This CDR3 region has 13 residues. Germline CDR1 reads MDHEN; CDR2 reads SYDVKM. The CDR3 loop is CASSLYPGLEAFF. The CDR3, as DNA: TGTGCCAGCAGTTTATACCCAGGGCTTGAAGCTTTCTTT.

The rearrangement links TRBV7-9 to TRBJ2-2; D is ambiguous. This CDR3 has 15 amino acids. Per germline, CDR1 SEHNR and CDR2 FQNEAQ (reference sequence). Trimming took off 5 bases at V and 0 bases at J, with 10 bases between the two ends. The CDR3 bases are TGTGCCAGCAGCCGCCGGGTCTCGAACACCGGGGAGCTGTTTTTT. Encoded protein: CASSRRVSNTGELFF.

The chain employs TRBV9 and TRBJ2-1, with D hard to call. The CDR3 has 14 amino acids. The germline V gene encodes CDR1 SGDLS and CDR2 YYNGEE. V was pared by 5 bases and J by 8 bases, with 17 bases between. The CDR3 nucleotides are TGTGCCAGCAGTGGGCCAACTCGAGTCGATGAGCAGTTCTTC. The encoded protein is CASSGPTRVDEQFF.

This clonotype has a handful of counts. V is TRBV7-3 and J is TRBJ2-7, with 8 positions matching TRBD1. With 2 bases clipped from V and 0 bases from J, the junction kept 12 bases outside the gene matches. The CDR3 is 18 residues long. Germline assignment: CDR1 SGHTA and CDR2 FQGTGA. CDR3 in DNA: TGTGCCAGCAGCTTAGGAGCCCCGGGACAGGTTAGCTCCTACGAGCAGTACTTC. Translated: CASSLGAPGQVSSYEQYF. Filled out from reference TRBV7-3 and TRBJ2-7, the complete variable domain reads GAGVSQTPSNKVTEKGKYVELRCDPISGHTALYWYRQSLGQGPEFLIYFQGTGAADDSGLPNDRFFAVRPEGSVSTLKIQRTERGDSAVYLCASSLGAPGQVSSYEQYFGPGTRLTVT.

This clonotype showed up just once. This chain joins TRBV19 and TRBJ2-7; TRBD1 aligns across 9 bases. Germline CDR1 is LNHDA and CDR2 is SQIVND (reference sequence). V lost 5 bases, J lost 1 base, and 6 bases stayed unmatched. This CDR3 spans 15 amino acids. CDR3 loop: CASSHPGTGSYEQYF. CDR3 DNA sequence: TGTGCCAGTAGTCACCCCGGGACAGGGTCCTACGAGCAGTACTTC.

V gene TRBV27 combines with J gene TRBJ1-5, with D uncertain. The CDR3 spans 14 residues. Germline CDR1 reads MNHEY; CDR2 reads SMNVEV (reference sequence). V was shortened by 5 bases and J by 1 base, with 9 bases between the two germline ends. CDR3 nucleotide sequence: TGTGCCAGCAGTATCCACTACAGCAATCAGCCCCAGCATTTT. It codes for CASSIHYSNQPQHF.

This clonotype was counted ten times or more. The chain recombines TRBV12-3 or TRBV12-4 with TRBJ2-1; D perhaps matches TRBD2 (6 bases). V shed 3 bases and J shed 2 bases, with 11 bases lying between them. CDR3 length: 15 amino acids. The CDR3 protein is CASSLTAGTYNEQFF. CDR3 DNA sequence: TGTGCCAGCAGTTTGACGGCGGGGACCTACAATGAGCAGTTCTTC.

The V call is TRBV5-6, the J call TRBJ1-2; 7 bases match TRBD1. Germline V gene lookup returns CDR1 SGHDT and CDR2 YYEEEE. There are 14 residues in the CDR3. Trimming at V came to 0 bases and at J to 3 bases, leaving 2 bases not matched to a gene. The CDR3, as DNA: TGTGCCAGCAGCTTGGGACAGGGTGACTATGGCTACACCTTC. Translation: CASSLGQGDYGYTF.

The chain employs TRBV6-2 or TRBV6-3 and TRBJ2-7; D not certain. In germline, CDR1 is MNHEY, CDR2 SVGEGT. There are 12 residues in the CDR3. The V gene lost 6 bases and the J gene lost 3 bases, with 9 bases spanning the gap. The CDR3 coding sequence is TGTGCCAGCAGCCTCCCATTCTACGAGCAGTACTTC. As protein: CASSLPFYEQYF.

As concerns this clonotype: No DNA is shown, since the ends of the CDR3 on it are uncertain; the CDR3 is the one TCRdb lists. This chain links TRBV10-1 with TRBJ2-1. The CDR3 has 8 amino acids, counting both end residues. The germline V gene encodes CDR1 WNHNN and CDR2 SYGVQD (reference sequence). The CDR3 protein is CVYICPFF.

The gene calls are TRBV15 and TRBJ1-2; 7 positions agree with TRBD1. The J segment lost 3 bases and the V segment lost 0 bases, leaving 7 bases of the junction unmatched. The CDR3 loop spans 16 amino acids. Germline-derived CDR1 and CDR2 are LNHNV and YYDKDF (reference sequence). The CDR3 nucleotides are TGTGCCACCAGCAGAGATTGTTCAGGGGGGTACTATGGCTACACCTTC. Encoded protein: CATSRDCSGGYYGYTF.

The chain joins TRBV4-1 to TRBJ1-6; D ambiguous. CDR3 size: 17 residues. CDR1 MGHRA and CDR2 YSYEKL come from the germline V gene. Trimming took 4 bases from V and 12 from J, leaving 25 bases between them. CDR3 in amino acids: CASSPRVGLWGMGPLHF. The CDR3 bases are TGCGCCAGCAGCCCTCGGGTCGGGCTGTGGGGTATGGGACCCCTCCACTTT.

Only one count was recorded for this clonotype. The V call is TRBV7-9, the J call TRBJ1-2, with TRBD1 as a possible D gene (5 bases). CDR3 size: 14 residues. Germline CDR1 and CDR2: SEHNR and FQNEAQ (reference sequence). Between the trimmed V and J ends, which lost 1 base and 7 bases, there was a span of 13 bases. The CDR3 spells CASSLVWWGLGYTF. The CDR3 DNA follows: TGTGCCAGCAGCTTAGTATGGTGGGGCCTTGGCTACACCTTC. The full variable domain, completed using reference TRBV7-9 and TRBJ1-2, is DTGVSQNPRHKITKRGQNVTFRCDPISEHNRLYWYRQTLGQGPEFLTYFQNEAQLEKSRLLSDRFSAERPKGSFSTLEIQRTEQGDSAMYLCASSLVWWGLGYTFGSGTRLTVV.

The rearrangement links TRBV6-6 to TRBJ1-2, with D unclear. Germline CDR1 and CDR2: MNHNY and SVGAGI (reference sequence). The V and J ends lost 5 bases and 5 bases respectively, with 9 bases between them. There are 12 residues in the CDR3. CDR3 amino acids: CASSRWGYGYTF. The CDR3 coding sequence is TGTGCCAGCAGTAGGTGGGGATATGGCTACACCTTC.

This chain uses TRBV12-3 or TRBV12-4 with TRBJ1-2, with 7 bases aligning to TRBD1. This CDR3 has 12 amino acids. J was trimmed by 3 bases and V by 9 bases; bases with no gene match: 4. The CDR3 DNA reads as TGTGCCAGTACAGGGGTGGACTATGGCTACACCTTC. This gives the protein CASTGVDYGYTF.

This clonotype was observed a single time. The chain joins TRBV18 to TRBJ2-3, with D possibly matching TRBD2 (6 bases). The CDR3 totals 11 residues. Trimming removed 7 bases at V and 12 bases at J, with 14 bases between. Germline CDR1 and CDR2: KGHSH and LQKENI. The CDR3 DNA sequence: TGTGCCAGCTTCACCGGCGGGGCCCAGTATTTT. This translates into CASFTGGAQYF.

The chain is built from TRBV4-3 and TRBJ1-5; D call uncertain. The CDR3 loop spans 16 amino acids. The V end was cut by 0 bases, the J end by 5 bases, with 14 bases between. Looked up from germline, CDR1 is LGHNA and CDR2 is YSLEER. Written as DNA, the CDR3 is TGCGCCAGCAGCCAAGATAAGGGCCTGGTTTATCAGCCCCAGCATTTT. Amino acid sequence: CASSQDKGLVYQPQHF.

The chain combines TRBV7-9 with TRBJ1-1, with D possibly being TRBD1 (5 bases). The germline V gene has CDR1 SEHNR and CDR2 FQNEAQ (reference sequence). Between the trimmed V and J ends, which lost 4 bases and 5 bases, there was a span of 20 bases. The CDR3 loop spans 16 amino acids. Here the CDR3 reads CASSSTRRGGWTEAFF. The CDR3 DNA is TGTGCCAGCAGCTCTACACGGAGGGGAGGTTGGACTGAAGCTTTCTTT.

The chain is built from TRBV4-1 and TRBJ2-5; D gene ambiguous. The germline CDR1 and CDR2 sequences are MGHRA and YSYEKL. Between the trimmed V and J ends, which lost 1 base and 2 bases, there was a span of 14 bases. This CDR3 contains 16 residues. The CDR3 DNA reads TGCGCCAGCAGCCAAGTGGGGTGGGCCGAGCAAGAGACCCAGTACTTC. Its protein product is CASSQVGWAEQETQYF.